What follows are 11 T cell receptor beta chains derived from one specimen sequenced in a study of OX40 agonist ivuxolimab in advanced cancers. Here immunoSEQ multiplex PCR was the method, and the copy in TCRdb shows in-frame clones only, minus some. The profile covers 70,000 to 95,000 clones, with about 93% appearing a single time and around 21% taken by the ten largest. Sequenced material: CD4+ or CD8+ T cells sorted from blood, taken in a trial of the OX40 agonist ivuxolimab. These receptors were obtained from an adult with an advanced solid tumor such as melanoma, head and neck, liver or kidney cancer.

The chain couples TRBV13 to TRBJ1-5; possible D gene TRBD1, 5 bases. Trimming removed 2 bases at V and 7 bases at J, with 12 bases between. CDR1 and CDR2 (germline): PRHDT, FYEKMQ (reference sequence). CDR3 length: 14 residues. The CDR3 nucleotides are TGTGCCAGCAGCTTAAATGGTAGGGGACAGCCCCAGCATTTT. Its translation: CASSLNGRGQPQHF.

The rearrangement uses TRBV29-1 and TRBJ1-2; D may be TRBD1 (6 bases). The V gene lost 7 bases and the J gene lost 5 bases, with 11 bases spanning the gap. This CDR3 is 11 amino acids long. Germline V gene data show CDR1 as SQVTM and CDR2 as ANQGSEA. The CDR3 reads CSAIQGYGYTF. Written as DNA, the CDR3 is TGCAGCGCGATACAGGGTTATGGCTACACCTTC.

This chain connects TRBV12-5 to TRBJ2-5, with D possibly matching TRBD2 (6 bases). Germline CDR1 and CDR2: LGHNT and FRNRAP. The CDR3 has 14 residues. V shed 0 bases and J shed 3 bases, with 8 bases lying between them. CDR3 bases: TGTGCTAGTGGTTTGGTCTCGGGGGAAGAGACCCAGTACTTC. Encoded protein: CASGLVSGEETQYF.

CDR3 residues: CASTLQGSYNSPLHF. The CDR3 DNA is TGTGCCAGCACCTTACAGGGATCCTATAATTCACCCCTCCACTTT. This chain joins TRBV28 and TRBJ1-6, with D maybe TRBD1 (6 bases). The germline gives CDR1 MDHEN, CDR2 SYDVKM. Trimming pared 7 bases from V and 1 base from J, leaving 11 bases between. The CDR3 loop spans 15 amino acids.

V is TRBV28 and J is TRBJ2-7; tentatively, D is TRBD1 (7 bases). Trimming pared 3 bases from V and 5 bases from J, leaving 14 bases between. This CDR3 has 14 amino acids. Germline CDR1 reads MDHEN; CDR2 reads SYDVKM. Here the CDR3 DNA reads TGTGCCAGCAGTTTTACAGGGGAGGCCGACGAGCAGTACTTC. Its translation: CASSFTGEADEQYF.

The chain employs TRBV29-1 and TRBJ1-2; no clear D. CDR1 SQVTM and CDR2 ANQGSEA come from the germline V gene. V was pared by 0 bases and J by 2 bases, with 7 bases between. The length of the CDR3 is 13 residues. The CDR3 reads CSVEEGGNYGYTF. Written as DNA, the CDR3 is TGCAGCGTTGAAGAGGGCGGGAACTATGGCTACACCTTC. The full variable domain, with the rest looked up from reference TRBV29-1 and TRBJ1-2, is SAVISQKPSRDICQRGTSLTIQCQVDSQVTMMFWYRQQPGQSLTLIATANQGSEATYESGFVIDKFPISRPNLTFSTLTVSNMSPEDSSIYLCSVEEGGNYGYTFGSGTRLTVV.

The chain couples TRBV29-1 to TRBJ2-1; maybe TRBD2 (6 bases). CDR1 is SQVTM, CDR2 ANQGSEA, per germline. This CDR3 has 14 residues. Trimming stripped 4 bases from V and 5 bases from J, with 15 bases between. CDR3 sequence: CSVVWAGRDNEQFF. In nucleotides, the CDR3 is TGCAGCGTTGTATGGGCGGGAAGGGACAATGAGCAGTTCTTC.

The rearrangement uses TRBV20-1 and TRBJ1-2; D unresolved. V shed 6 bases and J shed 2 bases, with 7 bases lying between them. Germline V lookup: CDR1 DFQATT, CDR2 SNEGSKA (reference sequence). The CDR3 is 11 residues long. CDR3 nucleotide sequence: TGCAGTGCCCCCGGGAACTATGGCTACACCTTC. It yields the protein CSAPGNYGYTF.

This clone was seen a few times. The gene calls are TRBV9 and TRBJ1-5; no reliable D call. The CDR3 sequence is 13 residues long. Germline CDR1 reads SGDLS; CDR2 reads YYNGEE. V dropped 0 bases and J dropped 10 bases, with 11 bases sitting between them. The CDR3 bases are TGTGCCAGCAGCGTAGGGATTAGAGAACCCCAGCATTTT. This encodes CASSVGIREPQHF.

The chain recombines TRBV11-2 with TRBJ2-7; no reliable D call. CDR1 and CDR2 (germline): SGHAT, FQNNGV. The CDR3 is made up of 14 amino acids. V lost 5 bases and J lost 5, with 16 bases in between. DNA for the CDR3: TGTGCCAGCAGCGGCGCGCTATCAAGGGACGAGCAGTACTTC. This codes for CASSGALSRDEQYF.

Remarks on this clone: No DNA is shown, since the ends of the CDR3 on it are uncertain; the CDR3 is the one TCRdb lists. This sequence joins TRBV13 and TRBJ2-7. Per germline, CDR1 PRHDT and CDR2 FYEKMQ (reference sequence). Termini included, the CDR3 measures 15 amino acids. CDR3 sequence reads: CASSFGNGPSYEQYF.